This TCR beta chain is drawn from a study of blood T cell repertoires in COVID-19. At the level of the study: Samples came from the United States, Italy and Spain, spanning acute and convalescent COVID-19. T cells, B-cell-depleted T cells, or PBMCs supplied cDNA or gDNA.

TCRdb's table, derived via immunoSEQ multiplex PCR, lists solely in-frame clones and lacks some. The sample holds roughly 240,000 clones, roughly 83% seen once. The sequence derives from a man in his sixties who had recovered from COVID-19. The sample was peripheral blood.

The CDR3 nucleotides read TGCGCCAGCAGACGGGACAGCCCTGGGGAGACCCAGTACTTC. Translated: CASRRDSPGETQYF. V usage is TRBV5-1 and J usage is TRBJ2-5; 7 nucleotides align to TRBD1. With 5 bases clipped from V and 5 bases from J, the junction kept 9 bases outside the gene matches. CDR3 size: 14 residues. Per germline, CDR1 SGHRS and CDR2 YFSETQ.